This passage covers 24 T cell receptor beta chains from one sample sequenced in a study of neoadjuvant nivolumab and ipilimumab in lung cancer. Produced via immunoSEQ multiplex PCR; TCRdb's table is partial and in-frame only. Of 7,000 to 8,500 clones in the sample, about nine tenths were seen once. The specimen was tumor tissue, collected after neoadjuvant nivolumab, alone or with ipilimumab, at or shortly before surgery. All receptors come from an adult with non-small cell lung cancer. Some clones in this sample may be carry-over from other donors' samples.

The chain links TRBV5-4 to TRBJ1-1; TRBD1 aligns across 9 bases. Germline CDR1 and CDR2: SGHNT and YYREEE (reference sequence). CDR3 length: 14 residues. V lost 4 bases to trimming and J lost 4 bases; unmatched junction nucleotides: 5. CDR3 amino acids: CASSPQGAVTEAFF. DNA of the CDR3: TGTGCCAGCAGCCCACAGGGGGCCGTCACTGAAGCTTTCTTT. The variable domain in full, completed from reference TRBV5-4 and TRBJ1-1, reads ETGVTQSPTHLIKTRGQQVTLRCSSQSGHNTVSWYQQALGQGPQFIFQYYREEENGRGNFPPRFSGLQFPNYSSELNVNALELDDSALYLCASSPQGAVTEAFFGQGTRLTVV.

The chain uses TRBV5-4 and TRBJ2-3; 9 bases line up with TRBD2. CDR1 and CDR2 (germline): SGHNT, YYREEE (reference sequence). J lost 8 bases, V lost 2 bases, and 9 bases had no gene match. The CDR3 spans 15 residues. The chain's CDR3 is CASSLVAGEGGTQYF. The CDR3 DNA sequence: TGTGCCAGCAGCTTAGTAGCGGGAGAAGGGGGTACGCAGTATTTT.

The genes are TRBV4-3 and TRBJ1-2; D might be TRBD1 (5 bases). CDR3 size: 13 residues. Per the germline V gene, CDR1 is LGHNA and CDR2 is YSLEER. V shed 0 bases and J shed 5 bases, with 7 bases lying between them. CDR3 coding DNA: TGCGCCAGCAGCCAAGAGCAGGGTTATGGCTACACCTTC. It specifies CASSQEQGYGYTF.

The V gene is TRBV30, the J gene TRBJ2-1; D gene uncertain. The germline gives CDR1 GTSNPN, CDR2 SVGIG (reference sequence). The length of the CDR3 is 12 residues. V was clipped by 4 bases and J by 3 bases, with 7 bases between them. CDR3: CAWTPIYNEQFF. The CDR3 DNA reads as TGTGCCTGGACCCCAATCTACAATGAGCAGTTCTTC.

The genes are TRBV5-1 and TRBJ2-7, with a weak D call TRBD1 (7 bases). V gave up 4 bases and J gave up 11 bases, with 28 bases separating them. Germline-derived CDR1 and CDR2 are SGHRS and YFSETQ. The CDR3 is made up of 16 amino acids. The CDR3 region has the DNA TGCGCCAGCAGCCAAACTCAGGGGGGATCCCCTACGAAGAAGTACTTC. This codes for CASSQTQGGSPTKKYF.

In its sample, this clone was seen once. The chain has TRBV18 and TRBJ2-7, with D perhaps given as TRBD1 or TRBD2 (5 bases each). Per the germline V gene, CDR1 is KGHSH and CDR2 is LQKENI. V gave up 3 bases and J gave up 5 bases, with 20 bases separating them. The CDR3 is 16 amino acids. The CDR3 DNA reads as TGTGCCAGCTCACCGAGAAGGGAAGGGGTGAGGGACGAGCAGTACTTC. It codes for CASSPRREGVRDEQYF.

V and J are TRBV5-1 and TRBJ2-3, with D maybe TRBD1 (6 bases). The V gene's germline CDR1 is SGHRS and CDR2 YFSETQ. The CDR3 runs to 13 residues. Deletions cut 7 bases from V and 4 bases from J, with 13 bases between. The CDR3 protein is CASQDSLADTQYF. DNA for the CDR3: TGCGCCAGCCAGGACAGCTTGGCAGATACGCAGTATTTT.

In DNA form, the CDR3 reads TGTGCCAGCAGTGACTTCTACGAGCAGTACTTC. This codes for CASSDFYEQYF. V is TRBV6-1 and J is TRBJ2-7; D ambiguous. The CDR3 loop spans 11 amino acids. Between the trimmed V and J ends, which lost 3 bases and 3 bases, there was a span of 3 bases. Germline CDR1 MNHNS, CDR2 SASEGT.

The chain employs TRBV7-2 and TRBJ1-5; tentatively, D is TRBD1 (5 bases). The germline CDR1 and CDR2 sequences are SGHTA and FQGNSA. This CDR3 comprises 17 residues. Trimming shortened V by 5 bases and J by 6 bases, and 23 bases separated the two germline ends. The CDR3 region is CASSLVGVGDSGQPQHF. In DNA, the CDR3 is TGTGCCAGCAGCCTAGTGGGGGTAGGAGATAGCGGTCAGCCCCAGCATTTT.

The rearrangement joins TRBV5-4 to TRBJ2-7; TRBD1 might be the D (6 bases). Germline CDR1 is SGHNT and CDR2 is YYREEE (reference sequence). Trimming cost V 0 bases and J 2 bases, with 12 bases left between them. The CDR3 has 15 amino acids. CDR3 sequence: CASSLEPGTTYEQYF. CDR3 nucleotides: TGTGCCAGCAGCTTGGAGCCCGGGACAACCTACGAGCAGTACTTC.

Concerning this clone: The same CDR3 also results from other DNA sequences found in this sample. This chain connects TRBV5-1 to TRBJ2-7, with 12 bases matching TRBD1. There are 14 residues in the CDR3. Trimming took 4 bases from V and 5 from J; bases not matched to a gene: 4. Looked up from germline, CDR1 is SGHRS and CDR2 is YFSETQ. The CDR3 nucleotides are TGCGCCAGCAGCCCCGGGACAGGGGGCGACGAGCAGTACTTC. This codes for CASSPGTGGDEQYF.

This clone was observed a single time. The V gene is TRBV5-1, the J gene TRBJ2-5, with 8 bases aligning to TRBD2. Per germline, CDR1 SGHRS and CDR2 YFSETQ. The CDR3 runs 16 residues. After removal of 4 bases from V and 2 bases from J, the junction contained 10 bases not matched to a gene. The CDR3 loop is CASSRGDREGQETQYF. CDR3 DNA: TGCGCCAGCAGCAGGGGAGATCGGGAGGGGCAAGAGACCCAGTACTTC.

The chain recombines TRBV5-1 with TRBJ2-2, with no clear D. Deletions cut 3 bases from V and 9 bases from J, with 12 bases between. Germline V gene data show CDR1 as SGHRS and CDR2 as YFSETQ. This CDR3 region has 13 residues. CDR3 sequence reads: CASSSIRNRELFF. In DNA form, the CDR3 reads TGCGCCAGCAGCTCCATTCGTAACAGGGAGCTGTTTTTT.

Here the CDR3 DNA reads TGTGCTAGTGGTTTGGCGCGGGGATTCTCCTACGAGCAGTACTTC. This encodes CASGLARGFSYEQYF. V usage is TRBV12-5 and J usage is TRBJ2-7; D may be TRBD2 (6 bases). Germline CDR1 LGHNT, CDR2 FRNRAP. V was trimmed by 1 base and J by 0 bases, leaving 10 bases between them. This CDR3 contains 15 residues.

This chain joins TRBV7-2 and TRBJ1-5; 12 positions match TRBD1. Looked up from germline, CDR1 is SGHTA and CDR2 is FQGNSA. V was pared by 3 bases and J by 8 bases, with 5 bases of the junction left unmatched. The length of the CDR3 is 15 residues. CDR3 region: CASSLGQGAWEPQHF. CDR3 nucleotides: TGTGCCAGCAGCTTGGGACAGGGGGCTTGGGAGCCCCAGCATTTT. Together with reference TRBV7-2 and TRBJ1-5, the CDR3 gives the full variable domain: GAGVSQSPSNKVTEKGKDVELRCDPISGHTALYWYRQSLGQGLEFLIYFQGNSAPDKSGLPSDRFSAERTGGSVSTLTIQRTQQEDSAVYLCASSLGQGAWEPQHFGDGTRLSIL.

The V gene is TRBV30, the J gene TRBJ2-7; D is unclear. The CDR3 has 11 amino acids. Trimming took off 0 bases at V and 4 bases at J, with 4 bases between the two ends. Germline V gene lookup returns CDR1 GTSNPN and CDR2 SVGIG (reference sequence). The CDR3 sequence: CAWSVLYEQYF. CDR3 DNA: TGTGCCTGGAGTGTTCTGTACGAGCAGTACTTC.

Only one count was recorded for this clone. This chain joins TRBV6-1 and TRBJ2-5; unclear D gene. Germline CDR1 is MNHNS and CDR2 is SASEGT. This CDR3 has 12 residues. The V end lost 2 bases, the J end lost 4 bases, and 5 bases lay between the germline ends. The CDR3 region is CASSEFGETQYF. The CDR3 DNA is TGTGCCAGCAGTGAATTTGGAGAGACCCAGTACTTC.

This chain uses TRBV7-2 with TRBJ2-7, with D maybe TRBD1 (5 bases). V was clipped by 3 bases and J by 5 bases, with 11 bases between them. This CDR3 contains 13 residues. Germline V gene data show CDR1 as SGHTA and CDR2 as FQGNSA. CDR3 protein: CASSFRGGNEQYF. The CDR3 coding sequence is TGTGCCAGCAGCTTTAGGGGTGGAAACGAGCAGTACTTC. The full variable domain, rest sourced from reference TRBV7-2 and TRBJ2-7, is GAGVSQSPSNKVTEKGKDVELRCDPISGHTALYWYRQSLGQGLEFLIYFQGNSAPDKSGLPSDRFSAERTGGSVSTLTIQRTQQEDSAVYLCASSFRGGNEQYFGPGTRLTVT.

The chain's CDR3 is CASSQGQGVTGELFF. The CDR3 nucleotides are TGCGCCAGCAGCCAGGGACAGGGTGTCACCGGGGAGCTGTTTTTT. The chain carries TRBV5-1 and TRBJ2-2, with TRBD1 matching over 9 bases. The V gene's germline CDR1 is SGHRS and CDR2 YFSETQ. The CDR3 is made up of 15 amino acids. V lost 4 bases and J lost 4; bases outside the gene matches: 5.

The chain couples TRBV30 to TRBJ1-1; perhaps TRBD1 as D (6 bases). Germline V gene sequence: CDR1 GTSNPN, CDR2 SVGIG (reference sequence). Trimming pared 3 bases from V and 3 bases from J, leaving 17 bases between. This CDR3 is built from 15 residues. The CDR3 bases are TGTGCCTGGAGCCAACCGGACAGAGGTTACACTGAAGCTTTCTTT. Translating it yields CAWSQPDRGYTEAFF.

The genes are TRBV11-2 and TRBJ1-2; no clear D. This CDR3 contains 13 residues. CDR1 SGHAT and CDR2 FQNNGV come from the germline V gene. Trimming stripped 2 bases from V and 2 bases from J, with 6 bases between. This chain's CDR3 is CASSLRENYGYTF. The CDR3 region has the DNA TGTGCCAGCAGCTTACGGGAGAACTATGGCTACACCTTC. The full variable domain, with the rest looked up from reference TRBV11-2 and TRBJ1-2, is EAGVAQSPRYKIIEKRQSVAFWCNPISGHATLYWYQQILGQGPKLLIQFQNNGVVDDSQLPKDRFSAERLKGVDSTLKIQPAKLEDSAVYLCASSLRENYGYTFGSGTRLTVV.

The sample holds one count of this clone. This chain joins TRBV6-1 and TRBJ2-1, with 7 bases aligning to TRBD1. The CDR3 is 13 residues long. CDR1 and CDR2 (germline): MNHNS, SASEGT. V shed 8 bases and J 4 bases; nucleotides not matched to a gene: 5. For the CDR3, the DNA is TGTGCCAGCCACCGGGACAGTTACAATGAGCAGTTCTTC. This sequence encodes CASHRDSYNEQFF.

V gene TRBV4-1 combines with J gene TRBJ1-3; D possibly corresponds to TRBD1 (5 bases). The CDR3 consists of 16 residues. In germline, CDR1 is MGHRA, CDR2 YSYEKL. Trimming took off 1 base at V and 0 bases at J, with 10 bases between the two ends. The CDR3 nucleotides are TGCGCCAGCAGCCAAGGGGACGGCCTCTCTGGAAACACCATATATTTT. This encodes CASSQGDGLSGNTIYF.

The chain carries TRBV5-1 and TRBJ1-2; the D is unclear. The CDR3 loop spans 13 amino acids. Germline V lookup: CDR1 SGHRS, CDR2 YFSETQ. The V end was cut by 3 bases, the J end by 1 base, with 7 bases between. CDR3 sequence: CASSSRLNYGYTF. CDR3 coding DNA: TGCGCCAGCAGCTCCCGACTTAACTATGGCTACACCTTC.